The clone carrying this T cell receptor (beta chain) was seen a handful of times. As to time point: newly diagnosed, previously untreated cHL patient sample. From thawed PBMCs, CD4+ T cells were purified using magnetic negative selection. The data were taken from a study of PD-1 blockade in classical Hodgkin lymphoma. TCRdb's copy holds only in-frame clones and misses some; the assay was immunoSEQ multiplex PCR. Counted here are 15,000 to 19,000 clones, around 83% occurring once; the ten biggest clones make up 0.84%. The V and J ends lost 1 base and 4 bases respectively, with 11 bases between them. The germline V gene has CDR1 SGHTA and CDR2 FQGNSA. This CDR3 spans 15 amino acids.

The sequencing sample was made of CD4+ T cells from blood. The chain employs TRBV7-2 and TRBJ2-1; D might be TRBD1 (5 bases). The TCR comes from a human donor with classical Hodgkin lymphoma. The CDR3 coding sequence is TGTGCCAGCAGCTTAGACCACAGGCCGTACAATGAGCAGTTCTTC. Its translation: CASSLDHRPYNEQFF.